The clone carrying this TCR beta chain was found a few times. No antigen is known for it. This sample includes further DNA sequences coding for the same CDR3. These data belong to a study of beta chain features in type 1 diabetes. Overall study context: Regarding age, gender and cell yields, patients proved similar to healthy donors. Study results and limitations: Diminished insertions and augmented deletions at VDJ junctions characterized type 1 diabetes patients. A greater similarity of naive, central memory and Treg TCRB repertoires was seen among patients than among healthy donors.

Expressed TCRB transcripts were sequenced after all isolated RNA was converted to cDNA. TCRdb keeps only in-frame clones here, not all; method: immunoSEQ multiplex PCR. The table has about 620,000 clones, around a sixth seen once; the top ten hold about 0.087%. This CDR3 contains 14 residues. V was trimmed by 0 bases and J by 1 base, leaving 6 bases between them. Germline CDR1 is SEHNR and CDR2 is FQNEAQ (reference sequence). This TCR came from a man aged 18 to 35 in good health. The chain couples TRBV7-9 to TRBJ1-1; D gene uncertain. Sequencing used naive CD4+ T cells from blood. CDR3 amino acids: CASSLAGRNTEAFF. CDR3 coding DNA: TGTGCCAGCAGCTTAGCGGGCAGGAACACTGAAGCTTTCTTT.